The rows below give T cell receptor beta chains drawn from one sample of a study of OX40 agonist ivuxolimab in advanced cancers. TCRdb's copy holds only in-frame clones and misses some; the assay was immunoSEQ multiplex PCR. The table records approximately 120,000 clones, 85% to 95% of them present only once. The sequencing used CD4+ or CD8+ T cells sorted from blood, collected in a trial of the OX40 agonist ivuxolimab. These receptors all stem from an adult with an advanced solid tumor such as melanoma, head and neck, liver or kidney cancer. CDR3s include the opening cysteine and the closing phenylalanine or tryptophan. A D gene is named only where the DNA matches it firmly. Size values are once, few and many counts, or a class for expanded clones, and some rows have none.

D gene	J gene	clone size	V gene	CDR3 DNA	CDR3 protein
NA	TRBJ2-7	NA	TRBV5-5	TGTGCCAGCAGCCGGACCCGTACCTACGAGCAGTACTTC	CASSRTRTYEQYF
TRBD1	TRBJ2-7	NA	TRBV7-2	TGTGCCAGCAGCTTGTTTCGGACAGGGTATGCCGAGCAGTACTTC	CASSLFRTGYAEQYF
TRBD2	TRBJ2-7	NA	TRBV7-2	TGTGCCAGCAGCTTAACGAGTGGGGGGGCCTACGAGCAGTACTTC	CASSLTSGGAYEQYF
NA	TRBJ1-1	NA	TRBV19	TGTGCCAGTAGTATAAAAACTGAAGCTTTCTTT	CASSIKTEAFF
TRBD2	TRBJ2-7	once	TRBV6-5	TGTGCCAGCAGTCCGCGACTAGCGACCTACGAGCAGTACTTC	CASSPRLATYEQYF
TRBD1	TRBJ1-2	NA	TRBV27	TGTGCCAGCAGTCTCCGGGACAGGGGCCCGGCCGGCTATGGCTACACCTTC	CASSLRDRGPAGYGYTF
NA	TRBJ2-3	NA	TRBV9	TGTGCCAGCAACAAAGGGTCCCGGGAGTCAGATACGCAGTATTTT	CASNKGSRESDTQYF
NA	TRBJ2-2	NA	TRBV5-1	TGCGCCAGCAGCTTGCGACAGGCGAACACCGGGGAGCTGTTTTTT	CASSLRQANTGELFF
TRBD1	TRBJ2-7	NA	TRBV4-2	TGTGCCAGCAGCCCCCCGGACAGGGGCCTTTACGAGCAGTACTTC	CASSPPDRGLYEQYF
NA	TRBJ1-1	NA	TRBV5-4	TGTGCCAGCAGCTATCCCGGGACGAACACTGAAGCTTTCTTT	CASSYPGTNTEAFF
NA	TRBJ2-3	NA	TRBV6-1	TGTGCCAGCAGTGCGCAGGGGTCCCCAGATACGCAGTATTTT	CASSAQGSPDTQYF
NA	TRBJ1-5	NA	TRBV6-1	TGTGCCAGCAGTGCCGAAGGGAGCAATCAGCCCCAGCATTTT	CASSAEGSNQPQHF
TRBD1	TRBJ2-7	NA	TRBV7-9	TGTGCCAGCAGCTTGGCCGGGACAGGGGCGTACGAGCAGTACTTC	CASSLAGTGAYEQYF
NA	TRBJ1-2	NA	TRBV2	TGTGCCAGCAGTGTGGGACCCGGACTAATAGGGGGTCGTGGCTACACCTTC	CASSVGPGLIGGRGYTF
TRBD1	TRBJ2-2	NA	TRBV5-8	TGTGCCAGCAGCTCCGGGACAGGGGGCATCACCGGGGAGCTGTTTTTT	CASSSGTGGITGELFF
NA	TRBJ1-1	NA	TRBV5-1	TGCGCCAGCAGCTTGGAAGGAGGTTACCAAGGGGCTTTCTTT	CASSLEGGYQGAFF
NA	TRBJ1-6	once	TRBV5-1	TGCGCCAGCAGCTTGGCAGAAGGAGTTTATTCACCCCTCCACTTT	CASSLAEGVYSPLHF
TRBD1	TRBJ2-2	NA	TRBV7-2	TGTGCCAGCAGCTTAAGGGGTAGGGGGCGGGACACCGGGGAGCTGTTTTTT	CASSLRGRGRDTGELFF
NA	TRBJ2-7	NA	TRBV19	TGTGCCAGTAGTACGGTTGGGACAAACACCTACGAGCAGTACTTC	CASSTVGTNTYEQYF
NA	TRBJ2-7	NA	TRBV6-6	TGTGCCAGCAACAGTCCTACCACCTCCTACGAGCAGTACTTC	CASNSPTTSYEQYF
NA	TRBJ2-7	NA	TRBV5-1	TGCGCCAGCAGCTTGGCCGATTATACAGGGAGGGAGCAGTACTTC	CASSLADYTGREQYF
TRBD2	TRBJ2-1	NA	TRBV28	TGTGCCAGCAGTTTTGTTAGCGGGGGCTCCTACAATGAGCAGTTCTTC	CASSFVSGGSYNEQFF
NA	TRBJ1-5	NA	TRBV7-8	TGTGCCAGCAACCTTCTTACTCGAGGCAATCAGCCCCAGCATTTT	CASNLLTRGNQPQHF
TRBD1	TRBJ2-7	NA	TRBV19	TGTGCCAGTGGGCGGACAGGGGAGTCCTACGAGCAGTACTTC	CASGRTGESYEQYF
NA	TRBJ1-1	NA	TRBV7-9	TGTGCCAGCAGCTCATACAGTGGTTCTGAAGCTTTCTTT	CASSSYSGSEAFF
NA	TRBJ2-7	NA	TRBV7-3	TGTGCCAGCAGCCCCGGGCCGAGCTACGAGCAGTACTTC	CASSPGPSYEQYF
NA	TRBJ1-3	NA	TRBV4-3	TGCGCCAGCAGCCAAGATCGCTGGGGAAACACCATATATTTT	CASSQDRWGNTIYF
TRBD1	TRBJ2-7	NA	TRBV11-3	TGTGCCAGCAGCCTAACAGGGGGCGCGGGGTACGAGCAGTACTTC	CASSLTGGAGYEQYF
NA	TRBJ2-5	NA	TRBV6-6	TGTGCCAGCCGGGAAGAGACCCAGTACTTC	CASREETQYF
TRBD2	TRBJ2-7	NA	TRBV7-2	TGTGCCAGCAGTCCGGGGACTAGCGGGACCCCCTACGAGCAGTACTTC	CASSPGTSGTPYEQYF
NA	TRBJ2-7	NA	TRBV11-2	TGTGCCAGCAGCTTACCACCCGGGACTCGAAGAGACTACGAGCAGTACTTC	CASSLPPGTRRDYEQYF
NA	TRBJ1-4	NA	TRBV28	TGTGCCAGCGGCTCCGGACAGCTTTATAATGAAAAACTGTTTTTT	CASGSGQLYNEKLFF
NA	TRBJ2-7	NA	TRBV28	TGTGCCTCCCGGAGGGACACCCGCCCCTACGAGCAGTACTTC	CASRRDTRPYEQYF
NA	TRBJ2-3	NA	TRBV5-1	TGCGCCAGCAGCTTGGTAAGCGGGACAACAGATACGCAGTATTTT	CASSLVSGTTDTQYF
NA	TRBJ2-5	NA	TRBV19	TGTGCCAGTAGTATTCGTACTAGCCAAGAGACCCAGTACTTC	CASSIRTSQETQYF
TRBD2	TRBJ2-2	NA	TRBV11-3	TGTGCCAGCAGCCGGGAGGGGGTGGAGCTGTTTTTT	CASSREGVELFF
NA	TRBJ2-3	NA	TRBV5-1	TGCGCCAGCAGCTTGGCCTCTAGGACGTCAGATACGCAGTATTTT	CASSLASRTSDTQYF
NA	TRBJ1-3	NA	TRBV6-1	TGTGCCAGCCTCTTCGTTAGCGGAAACACCATATATTTT	CASLFVSGNTIYF
TRBD1	TRBJ2-5	NA	TRBV6-6	TGTGCCAGCAGTTACGGATCAGGGGGTGAGGCCCAGTACTTC	CASSYGSGGEAQYF